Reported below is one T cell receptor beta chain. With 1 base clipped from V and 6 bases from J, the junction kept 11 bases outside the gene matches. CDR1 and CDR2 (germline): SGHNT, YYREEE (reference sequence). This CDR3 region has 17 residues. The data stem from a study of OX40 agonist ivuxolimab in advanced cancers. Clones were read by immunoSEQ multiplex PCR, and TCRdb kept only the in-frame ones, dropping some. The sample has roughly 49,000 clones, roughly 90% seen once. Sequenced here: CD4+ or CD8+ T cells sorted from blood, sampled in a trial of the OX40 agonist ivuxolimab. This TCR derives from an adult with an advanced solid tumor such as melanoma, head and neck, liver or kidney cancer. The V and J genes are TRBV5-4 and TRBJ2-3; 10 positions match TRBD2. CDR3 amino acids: CASSLFSPSGRSDTQYF. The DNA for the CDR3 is TGTGCCAGCAGCTTGTTCAGCCCTAGCGGGAGATCCGATACGCAGTATTTT.